The clone carrying this T cell receptor beta chain came up a few times. Antigen specificity is unknown. This sample is part of a study of identical twins. V dropped 3 bases and J dropped 3 bases, with 9 bases sitting between them. The germline V gene has CDR1 KGHSH and CDR2 LQKENI. The CDR3 length is 14 residues. Study-wide findings and caveats: The study found that models underestimated out-of-frame TCR alpha sharing in monozygotic twins. Abundant beta clonotypes from cord blood had fewer insertions, unlike memory repertoires, which showed none. Out-of-frame alpha sequences common to twins were enriched for low generation probability.

It was template switching that added a universal primer site, and there were unique molecular identifiers on the cDNA. TCRdb re-called the 5' RACE reads through MiXCR, storing one row per CDR3 protein. The sample comprises 250,000 to 350,000 distinct CDR3 sequences, roughly 8.6% of which are singletons, and 2% to 2.5% rests with the top ten. The same sample was also used in a study of yellow fever vaccine responses in identical twins.

The clonotype was recovered from a woman between 18 and 29 years old in good health. V gene TRBV18 combines with J gene TRBJ2-4; the D gene is possibly TRBD2 (6 bases). The sequencing sample was made of memory (CD45RO+) T cells sorted from blood. The CDR3 coding sequence is TGTGCCAGCTCACCCCGGGACTTCAAAAACATTCAGTACTTC. Amino acids: CASSPRDFKNIQYF.